This TCR beta chain was captured in a study of shared clonotypes between healthy human individuals. Study results and limitations: With four donors compared, around 5% of naive CD4 clonotypes were shared. Enrolling few donors narrowed the genetic and exposure-history diversity that was represented. Non-shared clonotypes showed lower generation probabilities than clonotypes common to all four donors.

The protocol was immunoSEQ multiplex PCR, while the TCRdb copy is restricted to in-frame clones and leaves out a portion. This sample yields more than 2 million clones, of which roughly 93% are seen a single time; about 1.6% belongs to the top ten. Naive CD8 cells were CD45RO-negative, positively selected for CCR7, excluding terminally differentiated effector memory CD45RA+ cells. V was clipped by 6 bases and J by 0 bases; unmatched bases: 8. CDR1 and CDR2 (germline): MDHEN, SYDVKM. This CDR3 region has 16 residues. Remarks on this clone: No antigen is known for it.

This sequence joins TRBV28 and TRBJ2-1, with 7 positions matching TRBD2. Sequences were obtained from naive CD8+ T cells from PBMCs. The receptor's source is a man younger than 35 in good health. Some clones in this sample may be carry-over from other donors' samples. The CDR3 loop is CASRQSSSGSYNEQFF. CDR3 coding DNA: TGTGCCAGCAGACAATCTTCTAGCGGCTCCTACAATGAGCAGTTCTTC.